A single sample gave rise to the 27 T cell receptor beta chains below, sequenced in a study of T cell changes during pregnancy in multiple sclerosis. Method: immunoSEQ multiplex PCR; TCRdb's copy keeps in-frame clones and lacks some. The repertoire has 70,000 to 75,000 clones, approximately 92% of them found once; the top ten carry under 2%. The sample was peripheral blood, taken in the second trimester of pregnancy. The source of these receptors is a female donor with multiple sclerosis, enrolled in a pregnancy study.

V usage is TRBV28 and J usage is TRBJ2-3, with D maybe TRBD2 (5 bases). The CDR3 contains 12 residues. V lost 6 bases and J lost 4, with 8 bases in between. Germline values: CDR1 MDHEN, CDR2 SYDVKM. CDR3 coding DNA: TGTGCCAGCAGGTTCGGGGCAGATACGCAGTATTTT. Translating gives CASRFGADTQYF.

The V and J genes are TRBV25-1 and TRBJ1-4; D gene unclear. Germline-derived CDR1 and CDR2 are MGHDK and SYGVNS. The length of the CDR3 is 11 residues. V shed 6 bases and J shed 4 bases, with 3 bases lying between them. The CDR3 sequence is CASRSNEKLFF. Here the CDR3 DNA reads TGTGCCAGCAGGAGTAATGAAAAACTGTTTTTT. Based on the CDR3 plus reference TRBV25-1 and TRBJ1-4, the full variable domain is EADIYQTPRYLVIGTGKKITLECSQTMGHDKMYWYQQDPGMELHLIHYSYGVNSTEKGDLSSESTVSRIRTEHFPLTLESARPSHTSQYLCASRSNEKLFFGSGTQLSVL.

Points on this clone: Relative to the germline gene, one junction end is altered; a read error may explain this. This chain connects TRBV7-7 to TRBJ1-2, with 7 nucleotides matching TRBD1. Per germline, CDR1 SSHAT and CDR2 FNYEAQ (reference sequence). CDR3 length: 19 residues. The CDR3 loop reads CASSLGDSRHSLRLYGYTF. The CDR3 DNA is TGTGCTAGCAGCCTAGGGGACAGCAGACACTCCCTCAGACTCTATGGCTACACCTTC.

CDR3 nucleotide sequence: TGTGCCAGCACCCCGGTGGACGGGGGGAATGAGCAGTTCTTC. Its protein is CASTPVDGGNEQFF. The chain couples TRBV9 to TRBJ2-1, with 7 bases that match TRBD2. The CDR3 covers 14 residues. Trimming took 6 bases from V and 7 from J; bases not matched to a gene: 10. Germline V CDR1 and CDR2: SGDLS, YYNGEE.

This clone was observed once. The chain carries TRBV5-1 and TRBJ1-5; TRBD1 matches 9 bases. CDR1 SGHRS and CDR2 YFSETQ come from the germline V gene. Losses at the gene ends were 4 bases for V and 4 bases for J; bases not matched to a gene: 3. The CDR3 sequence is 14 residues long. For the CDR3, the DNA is TGCGCCAGCAGCCAGGGACAGGGAAATCAGCCCCAGCATTTT. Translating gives CASSQGQGNQPQHF.

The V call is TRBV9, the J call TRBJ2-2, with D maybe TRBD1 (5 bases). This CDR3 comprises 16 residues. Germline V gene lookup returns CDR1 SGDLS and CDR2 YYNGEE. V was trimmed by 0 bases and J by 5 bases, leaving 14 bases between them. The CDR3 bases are TGTGCCAGCAGCGTAGATATAGGGGCTGGGACCGGGGAGCTGTTTTTT. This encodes CASSVDIGAGTGELFF.

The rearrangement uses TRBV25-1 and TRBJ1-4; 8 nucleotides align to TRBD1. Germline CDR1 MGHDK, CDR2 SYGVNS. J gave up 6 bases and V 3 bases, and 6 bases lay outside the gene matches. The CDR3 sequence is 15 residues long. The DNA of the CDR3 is TGTGCCAGCAGTGATTTCCAGGGGGCGGATGAAAAACTGTTTTTT. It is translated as CASSDFQGADEKLFF.

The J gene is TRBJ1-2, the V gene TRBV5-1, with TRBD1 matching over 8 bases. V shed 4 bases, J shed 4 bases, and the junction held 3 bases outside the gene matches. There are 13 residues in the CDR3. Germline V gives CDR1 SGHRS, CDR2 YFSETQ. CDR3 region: CASSGGTGYGYTF. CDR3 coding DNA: TGCGCCAGCAGCGGAGGGACAGGCTATGGCTACACCTTC.

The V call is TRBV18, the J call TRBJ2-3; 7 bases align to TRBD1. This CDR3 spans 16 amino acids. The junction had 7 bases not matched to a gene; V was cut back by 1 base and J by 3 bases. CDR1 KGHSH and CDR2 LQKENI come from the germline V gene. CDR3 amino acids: CASSPLRRGTTDTQYF. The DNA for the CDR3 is TGTGCCAGCTCACCACTGCGCAGGGGGACGACAGATACGCAGTATTTT.

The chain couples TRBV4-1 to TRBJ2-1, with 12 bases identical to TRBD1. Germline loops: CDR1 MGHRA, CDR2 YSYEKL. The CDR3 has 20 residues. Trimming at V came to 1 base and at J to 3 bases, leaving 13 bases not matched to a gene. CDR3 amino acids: CASSQGSGTGGLGRYNEQFF. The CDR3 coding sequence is TGCGCCAGCAGCCAAGGCTCCGGGACAGGGGGCTTGGGTCGCTACAATGAGCAGTTCTTC.

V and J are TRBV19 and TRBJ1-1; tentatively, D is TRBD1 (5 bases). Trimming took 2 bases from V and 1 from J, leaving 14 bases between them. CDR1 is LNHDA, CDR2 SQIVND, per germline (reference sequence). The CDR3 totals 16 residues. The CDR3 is CASSIFFQGPNTEAFF. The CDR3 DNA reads TGTGCCAGTAGTATATTTTTCCAGGGCCCGAACACTGAAGCTTTCTTT.

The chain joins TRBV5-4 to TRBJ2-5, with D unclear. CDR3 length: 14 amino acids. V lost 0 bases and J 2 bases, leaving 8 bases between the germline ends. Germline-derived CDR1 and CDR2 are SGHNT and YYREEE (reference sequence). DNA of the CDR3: TGTGCCAGCAGCTTGGGAGGCGAACAAGAGACCCAGTACTTC. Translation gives CASSLGGEQETQYF.

The CDR3 DNA reads TGCGCCAGCAGCCAAGTACAGTGGGTGGGGAGGGCAACTAATGAAAAACTGTTTTTT. Translated, it gives CASSQVQWVGRATNEKLFF. The rearrangement links TRBV4-1 to TRBJ1-4; D unclear. Germline V gene sequence: CDR1 MGHRA, CDR2 YSYEKL. Deletions cut 1 base from V and 0 bases from J, with 18 bases between. The CDR3 has 19 amino acids.

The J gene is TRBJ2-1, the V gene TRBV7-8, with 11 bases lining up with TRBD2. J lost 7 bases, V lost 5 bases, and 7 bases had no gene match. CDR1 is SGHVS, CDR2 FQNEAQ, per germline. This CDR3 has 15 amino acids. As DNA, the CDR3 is TGTGCCAGCAGCCGTAGCGGGAGGGCCAGGAATGAGCAGTTCTTC. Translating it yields CASSRSGRARNEQFF.

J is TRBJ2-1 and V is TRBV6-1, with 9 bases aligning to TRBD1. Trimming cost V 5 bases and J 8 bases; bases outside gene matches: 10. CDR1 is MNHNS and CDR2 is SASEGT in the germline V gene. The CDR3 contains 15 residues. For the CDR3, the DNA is TGTGCCAGCAGTCTTCGGACAGGGGTAGGCGATGAGCAGTTCTTC. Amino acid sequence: CASSLRTGVGDEQFF.

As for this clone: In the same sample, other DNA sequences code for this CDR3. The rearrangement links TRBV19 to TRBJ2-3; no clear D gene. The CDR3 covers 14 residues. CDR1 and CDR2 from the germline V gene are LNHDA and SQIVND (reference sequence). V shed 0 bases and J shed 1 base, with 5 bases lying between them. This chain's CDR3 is CASSIDSGTDTQYF. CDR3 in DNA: TGTGCCAGTAGTATAGATTCGGGCACAGATACGCAGTATTTT.

The CDR3 is CASSSRLAGHSSTDTQYF. The CDR3 nucleotides read TGTGCCAGCAGCTCCCGACTAGCGGGGCACTCTAGCACAGATACGCAGTATTTT. This chain links TRBV5-4 with TRBJ2-3, with TRBD2 matching over 11 bases. Germline V gene sequence: CDR1 SGHNT, CDR2 YYREEE (reference sequence). This CDR3 spans 18 amino acids. Trimming at V came to 3 bases and at J to 0 bases, leaving 9 bases not matched to a gene.

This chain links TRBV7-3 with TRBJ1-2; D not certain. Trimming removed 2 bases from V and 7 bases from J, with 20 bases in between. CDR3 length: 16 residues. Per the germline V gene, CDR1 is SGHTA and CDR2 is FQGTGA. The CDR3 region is CASSLGSVGDISGYTF. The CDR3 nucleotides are TGTGCCAGCAGCTTAGGTAGCGTGGGAGATATCAGTGGCTACACCTTC.

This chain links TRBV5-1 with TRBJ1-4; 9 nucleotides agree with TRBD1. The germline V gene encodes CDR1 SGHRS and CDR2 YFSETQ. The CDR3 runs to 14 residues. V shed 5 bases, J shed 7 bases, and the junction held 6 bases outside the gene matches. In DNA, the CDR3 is TGCGCCAGCAGGCCGGGACAGGGCGTTGAAAAACTGTTTTTT. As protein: CASRPGQGVEKLFF.

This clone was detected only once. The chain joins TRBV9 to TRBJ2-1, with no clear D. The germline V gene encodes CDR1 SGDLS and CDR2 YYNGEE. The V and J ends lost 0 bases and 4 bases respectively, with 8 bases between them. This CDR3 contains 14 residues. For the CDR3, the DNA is TGTGCCAGCAGCGTAGTTACAGCATACAATGAGCAGTTCTTC. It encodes CASSVVTAYNEQFF.

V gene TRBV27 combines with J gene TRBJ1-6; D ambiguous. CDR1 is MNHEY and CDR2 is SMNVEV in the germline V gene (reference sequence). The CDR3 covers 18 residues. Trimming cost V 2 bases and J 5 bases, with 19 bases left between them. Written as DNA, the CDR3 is TGTGCCAGCAGTTTAACCCGGAGAGGATCATTAAATAATTCACCCCTCCACTTT. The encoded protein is CASSLTRRGSLNNSPLHF.

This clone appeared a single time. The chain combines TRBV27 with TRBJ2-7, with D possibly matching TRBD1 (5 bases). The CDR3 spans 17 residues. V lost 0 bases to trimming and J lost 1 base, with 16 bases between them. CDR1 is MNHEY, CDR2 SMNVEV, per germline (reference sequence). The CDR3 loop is CASSLSSPGHGSYEQYF. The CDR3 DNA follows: TGTGCCAGCAGTTTATCTTCCCCAGGACACGGATCCTACGAGCAGTACTTC.

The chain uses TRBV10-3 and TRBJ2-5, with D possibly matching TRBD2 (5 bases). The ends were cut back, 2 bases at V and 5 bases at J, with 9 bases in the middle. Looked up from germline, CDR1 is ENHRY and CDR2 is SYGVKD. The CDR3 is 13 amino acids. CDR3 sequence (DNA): TGTGCCATCAGTGAGGCCCGCGGGGAGACCCAGTACTTC. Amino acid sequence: CAISEARGETQYF.

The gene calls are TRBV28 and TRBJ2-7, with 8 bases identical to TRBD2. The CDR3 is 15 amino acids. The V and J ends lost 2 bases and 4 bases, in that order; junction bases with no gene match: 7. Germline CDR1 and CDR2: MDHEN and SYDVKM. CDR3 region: CASSLAGGRSYEQYF. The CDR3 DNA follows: TGTGCCAGCAGTTTAGCGGGGGGACGGTCGTACGAGCAGTACTTC.

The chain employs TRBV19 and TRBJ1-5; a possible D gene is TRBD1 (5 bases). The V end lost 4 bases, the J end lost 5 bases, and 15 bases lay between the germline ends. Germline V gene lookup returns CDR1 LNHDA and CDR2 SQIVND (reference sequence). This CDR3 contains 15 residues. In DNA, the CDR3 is TGTGCCAGTAGTACGCAGGGTGAGGCATATCAGCCCCAGCATTTT. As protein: CASSTQGEAYQPQHF.

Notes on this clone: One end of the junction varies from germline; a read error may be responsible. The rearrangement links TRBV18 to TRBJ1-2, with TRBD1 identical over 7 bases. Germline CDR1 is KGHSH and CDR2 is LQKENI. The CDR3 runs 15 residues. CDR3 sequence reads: CASSQNNEGASDVRF. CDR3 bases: TGTGCCAGCTCACAAAACAACGAGGGGGCTAGTGACGTTCGCTTC.

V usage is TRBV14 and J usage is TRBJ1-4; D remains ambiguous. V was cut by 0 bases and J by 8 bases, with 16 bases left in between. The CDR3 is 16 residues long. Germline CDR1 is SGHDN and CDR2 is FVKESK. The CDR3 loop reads CASSQDVDSVREKLFF. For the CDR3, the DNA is TGTGCCAGCAGCCAAGACGTGGACTCAGTTCGGGAAAAACTGTTTTTT.